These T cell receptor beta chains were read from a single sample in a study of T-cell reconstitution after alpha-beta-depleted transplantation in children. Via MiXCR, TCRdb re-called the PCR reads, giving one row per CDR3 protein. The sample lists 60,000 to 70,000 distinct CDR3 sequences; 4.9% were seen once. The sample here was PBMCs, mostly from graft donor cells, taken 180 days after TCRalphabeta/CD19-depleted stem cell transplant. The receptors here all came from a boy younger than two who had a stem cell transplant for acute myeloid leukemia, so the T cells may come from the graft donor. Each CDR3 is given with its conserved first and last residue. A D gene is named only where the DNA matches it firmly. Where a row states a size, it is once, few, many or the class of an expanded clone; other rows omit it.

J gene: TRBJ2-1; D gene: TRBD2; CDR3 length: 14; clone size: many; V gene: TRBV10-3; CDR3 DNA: TGTGCCATCAGTGGCGGGGGGCTCTACAATGAGCAGTTCTTC; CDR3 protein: CAISGGGLYNEQFF
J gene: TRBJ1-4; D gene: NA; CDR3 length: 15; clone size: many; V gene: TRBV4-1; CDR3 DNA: TGCGCCAGCAGCCAAGCTGGACCGATTAATGAAAAACTGTTTTTT; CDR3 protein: CASSQAGPINEKLFF
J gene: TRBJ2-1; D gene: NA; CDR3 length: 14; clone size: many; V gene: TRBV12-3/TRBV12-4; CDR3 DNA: TGTGCCAGCAGTTTAAGACAGGTCTACAATGAGCAGTTCTTC; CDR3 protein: CASSLRQVYNEQFF
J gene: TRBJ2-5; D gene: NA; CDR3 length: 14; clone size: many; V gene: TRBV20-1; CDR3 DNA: TGCAGTGCTAGACCCGCCTGGGGGCAAGAGACCCAGTACTTC; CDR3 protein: CSARPAWGQETQYF
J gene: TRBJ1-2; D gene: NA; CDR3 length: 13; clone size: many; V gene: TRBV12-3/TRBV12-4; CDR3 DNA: TGTGCCAGCAGTATCAGGGGAGGTTATGGCTACACCTTC; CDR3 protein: CASSIRGGYGYTF
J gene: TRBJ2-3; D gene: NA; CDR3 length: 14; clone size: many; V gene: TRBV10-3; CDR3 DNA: TGTGCCATCAGTGAGCAGGGTAGCACAGATACGCAGTATTTT; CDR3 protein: CAISEQGSTDTQYF
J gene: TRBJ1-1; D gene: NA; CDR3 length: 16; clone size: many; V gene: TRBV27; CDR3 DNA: TGTGCCAGCAGTTTAGGGCCAGGGGTTACGTTGACTGAAGCTTTCTTT; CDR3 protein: CASSLGPGVTLTEAFF
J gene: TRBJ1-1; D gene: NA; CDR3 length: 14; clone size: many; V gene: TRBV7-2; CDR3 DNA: TGTGCCAGCAGCTTGGCTTCCCAGAGAATTGAAGCTTTCTTT; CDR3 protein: CASSLASQRIEAFF
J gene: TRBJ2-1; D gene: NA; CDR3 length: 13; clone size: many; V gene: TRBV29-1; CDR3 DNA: TGCAGCGTTGATGTGGGCCTGACGAATGAGCAGTTCTTC; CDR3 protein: CSVDVGLTNEQFF
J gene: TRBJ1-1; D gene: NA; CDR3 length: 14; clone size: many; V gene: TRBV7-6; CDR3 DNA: TGTGCCAGCAGCTTATGGGCAGGTAACACTGAAGCTTTCTTT; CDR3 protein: CASSLWAGNTEAFF
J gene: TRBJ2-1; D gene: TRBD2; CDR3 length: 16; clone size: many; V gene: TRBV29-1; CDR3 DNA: TGCAGCGTTGAGGGACTCCTAGCGGGGCTTAGGAATGAGCAGTTCTTC; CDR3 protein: CSVEGLLAGLRNEQFF
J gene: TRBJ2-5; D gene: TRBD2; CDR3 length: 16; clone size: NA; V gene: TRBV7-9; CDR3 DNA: TGTGCCAGCAGCTTCTCAGACGGGGGGGCCCGAGAGACCCAGTACTTC; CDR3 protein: CASSFSDGGARETQYF
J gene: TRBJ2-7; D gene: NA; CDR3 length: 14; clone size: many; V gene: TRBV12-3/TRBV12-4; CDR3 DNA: TGTGCCAGCAGTTTCCCACAGCTTCCTAACGAGCAGTACTTC; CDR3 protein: CASSFPQLPNEQYF
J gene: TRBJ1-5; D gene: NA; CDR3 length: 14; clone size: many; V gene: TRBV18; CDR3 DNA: TGTGCCAGCTCACCACAGGGGTTCGATCAGCCCCAGCATTTT; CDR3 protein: CASSPQGFDQPQHF
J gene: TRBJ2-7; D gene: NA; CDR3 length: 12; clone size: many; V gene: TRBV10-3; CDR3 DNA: TGTGCCATCAGCCCCCAGACCTACGAGCAGTACTTC; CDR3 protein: CAISPQTYEQYF
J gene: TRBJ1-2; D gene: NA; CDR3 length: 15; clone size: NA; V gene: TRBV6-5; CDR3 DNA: TGTGCCAGCAGTTTCCACTTGGACCGAGACTATGGCTACACCTTC; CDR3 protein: CASSFHLDRDYGYTF
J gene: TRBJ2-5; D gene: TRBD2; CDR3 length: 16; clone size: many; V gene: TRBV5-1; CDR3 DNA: TGCGCCAGCAGCAACGGACTAGCGGGGGGGCAAGAGACCCAGTACTTC; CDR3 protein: CASSNGLAGGQETQYF
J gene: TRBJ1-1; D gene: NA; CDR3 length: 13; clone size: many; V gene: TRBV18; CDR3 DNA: TGTGCCAGCTCAAATGGACTGAACACTGAAGCTTTCTTT; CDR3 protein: CASSNGLNTEAFF
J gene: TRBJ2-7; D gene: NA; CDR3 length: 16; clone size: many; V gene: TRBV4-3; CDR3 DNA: TGCGCCAGCAGCCAAGATCGGTGGGGCTCGATCTACGAGCAGTACTTC; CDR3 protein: CASSQDRWGSIYEQYF
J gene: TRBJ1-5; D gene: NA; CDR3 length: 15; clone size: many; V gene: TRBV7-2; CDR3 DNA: TGTGCCAGCAGCTCCTGGACAGCAGGCAATCAGCCCCAGCATTTT; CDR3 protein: CASSSWTAGNQPQHF
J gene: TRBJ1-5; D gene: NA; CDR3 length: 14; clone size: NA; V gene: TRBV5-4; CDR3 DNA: TGTGCCAGCAGCTTGGCGGGCAGTCATCAGCCCCAGCATTTT; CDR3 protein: CASSLAGSHQPQHF
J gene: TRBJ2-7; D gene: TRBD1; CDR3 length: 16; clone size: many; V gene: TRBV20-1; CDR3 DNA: TGCAGTGCTAGAGAACCCGGACAGGAAAACTTTTCCGAGCAGTACTTC; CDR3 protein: CSAREPGQENFSEQYF
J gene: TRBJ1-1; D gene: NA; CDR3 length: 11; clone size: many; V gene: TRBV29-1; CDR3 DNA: TGCAGCGCTCCTGACGGACTAGACGCTTTCTTT; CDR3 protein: CSAPDGLDAFF
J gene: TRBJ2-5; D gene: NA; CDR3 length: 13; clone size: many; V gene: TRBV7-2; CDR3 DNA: TGTGCCAGCAACGCCGTGGCGCGACAGACCCAGTACTTC; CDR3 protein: CASNAVARQTQYF
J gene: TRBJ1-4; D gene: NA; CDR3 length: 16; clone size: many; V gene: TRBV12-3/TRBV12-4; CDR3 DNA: TGTGCCAGCAGTTTTAAGACAGACCCTACCAGAGAAAAACTGTTTTTT; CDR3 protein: CASSFKTDPTREKLFF
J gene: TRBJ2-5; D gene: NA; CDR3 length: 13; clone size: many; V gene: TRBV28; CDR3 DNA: TGTGCCAGCAGTTTGGCCCACCGAGAGACCCAGTACTTC; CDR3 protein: CASSLAHRETQYF
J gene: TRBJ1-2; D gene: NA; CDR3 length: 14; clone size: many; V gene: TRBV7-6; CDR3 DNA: TGTGCCAGCAGCTTAGCTGGCAGGGTGGGGGATCGCACCTTC; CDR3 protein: CASSLAGRVGDRTF
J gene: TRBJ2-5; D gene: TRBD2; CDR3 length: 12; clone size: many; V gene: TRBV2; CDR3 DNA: TGTGCCAGCGGCGGGGGCCAAGAGACCCAGTACTTC; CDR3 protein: CASGGGQETQYF
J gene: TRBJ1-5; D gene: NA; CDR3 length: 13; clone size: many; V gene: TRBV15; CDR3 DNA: TGTGCCACCAGCCGGACAGAAGATCAGCCCCAGCATTTT; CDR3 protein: CATSRTEDQPQHF
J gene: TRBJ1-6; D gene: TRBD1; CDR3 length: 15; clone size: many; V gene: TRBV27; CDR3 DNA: TGTGCCAGCAGTTTTAAGGGGGCTGTAAGTTCACCCCTCCACTTT; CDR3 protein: CASSFKGAVSSPLHF